A single sample gave rise to the 28 T cell receptor beta chains below, sequenced in a study of blood T cell repertoires in COVID-19. Method: immunoSEQ multiplex PCR; TCRdb's copy keeps in-frame clones and lacks some. The top ten hold roughly 2% of the sample, which has about 400,000 clones, roughly 90% seen once. The material sequenced was PBMCs or T cells enriched from blood (not recorded which). The receptor set was obtained from a middle-aged woman with acute COVID-19.

The chain uses TRBV5-1 and TRBJ1-6; 9 nucleotides align to TRBD1. J lost 4 bases, V lost 0 bases, and 11 bases had no gene match. The CDR3 is made up of 19 amino acids. Germline CDR1 is SGHRS and CDR2 is YFSETQ. The CDR3 spells CASSLVPRTGERYNSPLHF. CDR3 in DNA: TGCGCCAGCAGCTTGGTCCCCAGGACAGGGGAACGTTATAATTCACCCCTCCACTTT. The complete variable domain, with remaining parts taken from reference TRBV5-1 and TRBJ1-6, reads KAGVTQTPRYLIKTRGQQVTLSCSPISGHRSVSWYQQTPGQGLQFLFEYFSETQRNKGNFPGRFSGRQFSNSRSEMNVSTLELGDSALYLCASSLVPRTGERYNSPLHFGNGTRLTVT.

J is TRBJ2-7 and V is TRBV2; 10 bases map to TRBD1. Looked up from germline, CDR1 is SNHLY and CDR2 is FYNNEI. The CDR3 covers 14 residues. Trimming at V came to 6 bases and at J to 2 bases, leaving 4 bases not matched to a gene. In nucleotides, the CDR3 is TGTGCCAGCAGGGCCGGGACAGGGGCCTACGAGCAGTACTTC. It codes for CASRAGTGAYEQYF.

In its sample, this clone was seen a few times. This chain uses TRBV5-1 with TRBJ1-1; tentative D call: TRBD1 (5 bases). V was trimmed by 4 bases and J by 6 bases, leaving 19 bases between them. This CDR3 is built from 15 residues. The germline V gene has CDR1 SGHRS and CDR2 YFSETQ. The CDR3: CASSLAGTKSAEAFF. The CDR3 DNA sequence: TGCGCCAGCAGCCTGGCCGGGACTAAGTCGGCTGAAGCTTTCTTT.

In its sample, this clone was seen once. The chain employs TRBV7-9 and TRBJ1-3, with TRBD1 matching 7 bases. Trimming took 0 bases from V and 0 from J; bases not matched to a gene: 5. The CDR3 runs to 17 residues. Germline CDR1 SEHNR, CDR2 FQNEAQ (reference sequence). The CDR3: CASSLAGQLSSGNTIYF. CDR3 in DNA: TGTGCCAGCAGCTTAGCGGGACAGCTTAGCTCTGGAAACACCATATATTTT.

This rearrangement joins TRBV6-5 to TRBJ1-3, with TRBD1 matching 8 bases. The V and J ends lost 6 bases and 3 bases, in that order; junction bases with no gene match: 4. This CDR3 is built from 14 residues. Germline V gives CDR1 MNHEY, CDR2 SVGAGI. In DNA form, the CDR3 reads TGTGCCAGCAGATTACAGGGGGTTGGAAACACCATATATTTT. It translates to CASRLQGVGNTIYF.

The chain is built from TRBV24-1 and TRBJ2-1; 7 nucleotides align to TRBD1. The V and J ends lost 5 bases and 5 bases, in that order; junction bases with no gene match: 5. Germline CDR1 is KGHDR and CDR2 is SFDVKD. This CDR3 contains 14 residues. The CDR3 reads CATSVDRVHNEQFF. The CDR3 region has the DNA TGTGCCACCAGTGTAGACAGGGTACACAATGAGCAGTTCTTC.

This sequence joins TRBV7-2 and TRBJ2-2, with 8 bases lining up with TRBD2. The CDR3 is 16 amino acids. Germline CDR1 reads SGHTA; CDR2 reads FQGNSA. V lost 6 bases and J lost 6; bases outside the gene matches: 12. Here the CDR3 DNA reads TGTGCCAGCAGACTCCGGGGGGGAGTGAGTTCCGGGGAGCTGTTTTTT. This codes for CASRLRGGVSSGELFF.

The table lists this clone with a few counts. V is TRBV30 and J is TRBJ1-4, with D maybe TRBD1 (5 bases). The CDR3 loop spans 12 amino acids. Between the trimmed V and J ends, which lost 4 bases and 5 bases, there was a span of 8 bases. Germline lookup yields CDR1 GTSNPN and CDR2 SVGIG (reference sequence). The CDR3 sequence is CAWTGYNEKLFF. As DNA, the CDR3 is TGTGCCTGGACAGGGTACAATGAAAAACTGTTTTTT.

This chain joins TRBV2 and TRBJ1-4; D not resolved. Germline CDR1 reads SNHLY; CDR2 reads FYNNEI. V was pared by 11 bases and J by 0 bases, with 7 bases between. The CDR3 is 12 residues long. The CDR3 loop is CAWAATNEKLFF. The CDR3 bases are TGTGCCTGGGCTGCAACTAATGAAAAACTGTTTTTT.

The V and J genes are TRBV27 and TRBJ1-6; 7 bases are a match to TRBD1. Germline lookup yields CDR1 MNHEY and CDR2 SMNVEV (reference sequence). The CDR3 is 15 amino acids. V lost 1 base to trimming and J lost 10 bases; unmatched junction nucleotides: 7. In DNA, the CDR3 is TGTGCCAGCAGTTTATTGGGCAGGGGGACATCACCCCTCCACTTT. Encoded protein: CASSLLGRGTSPLHF.

This clone has just one count. V usage is TRBV7-7 and J usage is TRBJ2-1; 11 nucleotides agree with TRBD2. Germline trimming cut 1 base from V and 6 bases from J; bases unmatched to any gene: 2. This CDR3 is built from 15 residues. Germline CDR1 and CDR2: SSHAT and FNYEAQ (reference sequence). The CDR3 coding sequence is TGTGCCAGCAGCTTAGGACTAGCGGGGTTCAATGAGCAGTTCTTC. As protein: CASSLGLAGFNEQFF.

This chain connects TRBV3-1 (or the pseudogene TRBV3-2) to TRBJ1-2; 9 nucleotides line up with TRBD1. The CDR3 runs 15 residues. Germline V lookup: CDR1 LGHDT, CDR2 YNNKEL (reference sequence). Unmatched junction bases numbered 13, after V lost 6 bases and J lost 8 bases. CDR3 nucleotides: TGTGCCAGCAGAGATACAAAACAGGGGGCGCGGGGCTACACCTTC. Translating it yields CASRDTKQGARGYTF.

The CDR3 loop is CAWSPRSSGGEAYEQYF. CDR3 in DNA: TGTGCCTGGAGCCCACGGTCTAGCGGGGGGGAGGCCTACGAGCAGTACTTC. This chain links TRBV30 with TRBJ2-7, with TRBD2 identical over 12 bases. Germline V lookup: CDR1 GTSNPN, CDR2 SVGIG (reference sequence). The V segment lost 3 bases and the J segment 2 bases; nucleotides outside the gene matches: 11. The CDR3 is made up of 17 amino acids.

This sequence joins TRBV12-3 or TRBV12-4 and TRBJ1-1; D gene unclear. V was trimmed by 5 bases and J by 11 bases, leaving 15 bases between them. CDR3 length: 12 residues. Written as DNA, the CDR3 is TGTGCCAGCAGTCAAGTGGAATGGAGGGCTTTCTTT. Translated: CASSQVEWRAFF.

The rearrangement links TRBV5-1 to TRBJ2-3; 7 bases agree with TRBD2. The ends lost 0 bases at V and 6 bases at J; junction bases unmatched: 7. This CDR3 has 15 amino acids. Germline V gene lookup returns CDR1 SGHRS and CDR2 YFSETQ. The CDR3 DNA reads as TGCGCCAGCAGCTTGGGAGCGGGGTACCCGGATACGCAGTATTTT. It yields the protein CASSLGAGYPDTQYF.

The chain combines TRBV5-6 with TRBJ1-2; D call uncertain. Trimming left V 0 bases short and J 1 base short, with 13 bases between. CDR1 SGHDT and CDR2 YYEEEE come from the germline V gene. This CDR3 has 16 amino acids. The CDR3 DNA reads as TGTGCCAGCAGCTTGGTCGCCAGGTTTTTTAACTATGGCTACACCTTC. This encodes CASSLVARFFNYGYTF.

The V and J genes are TRBV6-5 and TRBJ2-1; 7 bases agree with TRBD1. From germline, CDR1 is MNHEY and CDR2 SVGAGI. The trim removed 5 bases at V and 10 bases at J, leaving 14 bases unmatched. There are 15 residues in the CDR3. The CDR3 DNA sequence: TGTGCCAGCAGTCCCGGGACAGCATTGTTGGGAGAGCAGTTCTTC. Residues: CASSPGTALLGEQFF.

In this sample, this clone turned up once. This chain links TRBV10-3 with TRBJ1-3, with 8 bases lining up with TRBD1. CDR1 and CDR2 (germline): ENHRY, SYGVKD. The CDR3 has 16 amino acids. Trimming cost V 5 bases and J 0 bases; bases outside gene matches: 6. CDR3: CAISPGQVNSGNTIYF. CDR3 coding DNA: TGTGCCATCAGTCCGGGACAGGTAAACTCTGGAAACACCATATATTTT.

The chain has TRBV24-1 and TRBJ2-5, with 8 bases lining up with TRBD2. After removal of 4 bases from V and 4 bases from J, the junction contained 10 bases not matched to a gene. This CDR3 contains 16 residues. CDR1 and CDR2 (germline): KGHDR, SFDVKD. CDR3 in amino acids: CATSEPPLAGRETQYF. CDR3 coding DNA: TGTGCCACCAGTGAGCCTCCTCTAGCGGGTCGAGAGACCCAGTACTTC.

This chain joins TRBV9 and TRBJ1-1; the D is unclear. V was cut by 0 bases and J by 0 bases, with 15 bases left in between. CDR1 and CDR2 from the germline V gene are SGDLS and YYNGEE. The CDR3 sequence is 17 residues long. The CDR3 nucleotides read TGTGCCAGCAGCGTAGATGGGAGGGTGGGAATGAACACTGAAGCTTTCTTT. Residues: CASSVDGRVGMNTEAFF.

The chain couples TRBV12-3 or TRBV12-4 to TRBJ2-1, with D uncertain. The V and J ends lost 2 bases and 5 bases respectively, with 4 bases between them. The CDR3 is 12 amino acids. CDR3 residues: CASSLSDNEQFF. DNA of the CDR3: TGTGCCAGCAGTTTATCCGACAATGAGCAGTTCTTC.

The chain combines TRBV11-2 with TRBJ2-1, with 15 bases lining up with TRBD2. The CDR3 runs to 17 residues. V gave up 0 bases and J gave up 8 bases; unmatched junction bases: 5. Germline values: CDR1 SGHAT, CDR2 FQNNGV. CDR3 protein: CASSLDRTSGGADEQFF. The CDR3, as DNA: TGTGCCAGCAGCTTAGATAGGACTAGCGGGGGGGCAGATGAGCAGTTCTTC.

The gene calls are TRBV5-6 and TRBJ1-6; D call uncertain. V dropped 0 bases and J dropped 8 bases, with 12 bases sitting between them. Germline CDR1 is SGHDT and CDR2 is YYEEEE. The CDR3 is 15 residues long. CDR3 residues: CASSLGPHRDSPLHF. The DNA for the CDR3 is TGTGCCAGCAGCTTGGGTCCCCACCGCGATTCACCCCTCCACTTT.

The chain employs TRBV7-9 and TRBJ2-7, with a tentative D call TRBD1 (5 bases). Germline CDR1 SEHNR, CDR2 FQNEAQ (reference sequence). The V gene lost 5 bases and the J gene lost 2 bases, with 10 bases spanning the gap. The CDR3 is 13 residues long. DNA of the CDR3: TGTGCCAGCAGCCAATCCAGGGCCTACGAGCAGTACTTC. It encodes CASSQSRAYEQYF.

This clone has a single count. This chain joins TRBV30 and TRBJ2-1; D might be TRBD2 (5 bases). Germline V gene sequence: CDR1 GTSNPN, CDR2 SVGIG (reference sequence). The CDR3 runs to 14 residues. The V end lost 6 bases, the J end lost 2 bases, and 14 bases lay between the germline ends. Here the CDR3 DNA reads TGTGCCTGCGGGGTCCAGCATACCTACAATGAGCAGTTCTTC. It codes for CACGVQHTYNEQFF.

The chain combines TRBV6-5 with TRBJ2-5; tentative D call: TRBD2 (6 bases). CDR1 MNHEY and CDR2 SVGAGI come from the germline V gene. The CDR3 has 15 residues. Trimming shortened V by 9 bases and J by 1 base, and 18 bases separated the two germline ends. CDR3 DNA: TGTGCCAGTGGGAGGCCAGGGACGACCCAAGAGACCCAGTACTTC. Its protein product is CASGRPGTTQETQYF.

This clone has only one observation. V gene TRBV3-1 (or the pseudogene TRBV3-2) combines with J gene TRBJ2-3; D perhaps matches TRBD2 (6 bases). The germline CDR1 and CDR2 sequences are LGHDT and YNNKEL (reference sequence). CDR3 length: 14 amino acids. The V gene lost 3 bases and the J gene lost 3 bases, with 10 bases spanning the gap. As DNA, the CDR3 is TGTGCCAGCAGCCAGACTAGACGAACAGATACGCAGTATTTT. Its translation is CASSQTRRTDTQYF.

This clone occurred a few times. V is TRBV7-9 and J is TRBJ1-6; no firm D call. This CDR3 has 13 amino acids. The V end was cut by 0 bases, the J end by 8 bases, with 5 bases between. Germline loops: CDR1 SEHNR, CDR2 FQNEAQ (reference sequence). CDR3 nucleotide sequence: TGTGCCAGCAGCTTAGCCGGAGATTCACCCCTCCACTTT. Translation gives CASSLAGDSPLHF.